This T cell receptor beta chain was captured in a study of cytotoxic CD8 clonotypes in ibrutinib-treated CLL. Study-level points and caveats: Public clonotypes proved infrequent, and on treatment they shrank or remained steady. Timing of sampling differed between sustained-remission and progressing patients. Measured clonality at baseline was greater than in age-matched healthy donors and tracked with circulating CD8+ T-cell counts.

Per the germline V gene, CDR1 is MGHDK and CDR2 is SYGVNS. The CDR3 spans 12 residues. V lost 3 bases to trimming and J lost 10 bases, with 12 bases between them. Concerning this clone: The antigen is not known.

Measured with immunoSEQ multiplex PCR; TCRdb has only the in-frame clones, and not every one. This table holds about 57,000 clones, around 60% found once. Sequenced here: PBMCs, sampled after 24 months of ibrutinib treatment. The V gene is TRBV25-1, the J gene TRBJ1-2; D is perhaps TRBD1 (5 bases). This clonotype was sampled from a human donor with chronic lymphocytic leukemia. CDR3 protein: CASSEEGTSYTF. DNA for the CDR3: TGTGCCAGCAGTGAGGAGGGGACCTCCTACACCTTC.